Sequencing of this T cell receptor (beta chain) was carried out in a study of blood T cell repertoires in COVID-19. Clinical histories supplied by participants themselves formed the basis of cohort assignment. Recovered status in Cohort 3 required two negative PCRs, clearance, or symptom resolution. This table comes from immunoSEQ multiplex PCR, and its TCRdb copy is limited to in-frame clones, with some not included. This sample carries about 380,000 clones, approximately 87% of them seen once, and the ten largest clones take 1.3%. Input material: PBMCs or T cells enriched from blood (not recorded which). The sequence derives from a young man who had recovered from COVID-19.

CDR3 in amino acids: CASSLTVDTQYF. The CDR3 DNA reads TGCGCCAGCAGCCTCACTGTCGATACGCAGTATTTT. V is TRBV5-1 and J is TRBJ2-3; D unresolved. The V gene lost 4 bases and the J gene lost 6 bases, with 9 bases spanning the gap. CDR3 length: 12 residues. CDR1 is SGHRS and CDR2 is YFSETQ in the germline V gene. The full variable domain, with the rest looked up from reference TRBV5-1 and TRBJ2-3, is KAGVTQTPRYLIKTRGQQVTLSCSPISGHRSVSWYQQTPGQGLQFLFEYFSETQRNKGNFPGRFSGRQFSNSRSEMNVSTLELGDSALYLCASSLTVDTQYFGPGTRLTVL.